This is a list of T cell receptor beta chains from one sample in a study of pediatric ulcerative colitis. Method: immunoSEQ multiplex PCR; TCRdb's copy keeps in-frame clones and lacks some. The data show tens of thousands of clones, with 55% to 75% seen just once and around 7.8% held by the top ten. The material sequenced was gut tissue. These receptors all come from a boy aged 5-17 years with severe ulcerative colitis. Each CDR3 is given with its conserved first and last residue. The D gene is left open where the match is weak. Clone size is given for some rows only: seen once, a few or many times, or a class if the clone is expanded.

j_call v_call d_call clone_size cdr3_aa cdr3_nt
TRBJ2-7 TRBV5-6 TRBD2 - CASSALAGGVYEQYF TGTGCCAGCAGTGCACTAGCGGGAGGGGTCTACGAGCAGTACTTC
TRBJ1-2 TRBV28 TRBD1 few CASSLTPGQGGYTF TGTGCCAGCAGCCTCACTCCGGGACAGGGTGGCTACACCTTC
TRBJ2-7 TRBV5-4 TRBD2 - CASSSDGTSVYEQYF TGTGCCAGCAGCTCTGATGGGACTAGCGTCTACGAGCAGTACTTC
TRBJ2-7 TRBV9 TRBD2 - CASSVRSGGPYEQYF TGTGCCAGCAGCGTAAGGAGCGGGGGCCCCTACGAGCAGTACTTC
TRBJ1-3 TRBV28 - - CASSFRGLGNTIYF TGTGCCAGCAGTTTTCGAGGGCTGGGAAACACCATATATTTT
TRBJ2-1 TRBV29-1 TRBD1 - CSVARDRGYNEQFF TGCAGCGTTGCCCGGGACAGGGGGTACAATGAGCAGTTCTTC
TRBJ1-1 TRBV7-1 - - CASSLGSIRAKAFF TGTGCCAGCAGCCTCGGCTCGATTAGGGCGAAAGCTTTCTTT
TRBJ2-5 TRBV14 - - CASSQDLEGTQYF TGTGCCAGCAGCCAAGATTTAGAAGGGACCCAGTACTTC
TRBJ2-7 TRBV4-2 TRBD2 - CASSQDGVAGESSYEQYF TGTGCCAGCAGCCAAGATGGGGTAGCGGGGGAGTCCTCCTACGAGCAGTACTTC
TRBJ2-5 TRBV30 TRBD2 - CAWSPLAGGPYF TGTGCCTGGAGCCCACTAGCGGGAGGGCCCTACTTC
TRBJ2-2 TRBV12-5 TRBD1 - CASGSGRTGITGELFF TGTGCTAGTGGCTCGGGGAGGACAGGGATCACCGGGGAGCTGTTTTTT
TRBJ1-3 TRBV4-2 - - CASTKTPSGGIGNTIYF TGTGCCAGCACTAAGACGCCGTCGGGGGGGATAGGAAACACCATATATTTT
TRBJ2-1 TRBV5-1 - once CASSLGTYNEQFF TGCGCCAGCAGCCTGGGAACCTACAATGAGCAGTTCTTC
TRBJ2-1 TRBV10-3 TRBD1 - CAISSGTGKNNEQFF TGTGCCATCAGTTCCGGGACAGGGAAGAATAATGAGCAGTTCTTC
TRBJ2-7 TRBV5-6 TRBD2 few CASSFLAGGTYEQYF TGTGCCAGCAGCTTCTTAGCGGGAGGGACCTACGAGCAGTACTTC
TRBJ2-3 TRBV7-9 TRBD2 - CASSYLRGAGDTQYF TGTGCCAGCAGCTACCTCCGCGGGGCGGGAGACACGCAGTATTTT
TRBJ1-2 TRBV5-1 TRBD1 - CASSTTGGDYGYTF TGCGCCAGCAGCACGACAGGGGGCGACTATGGCTACACCTTC
TRBJ2-2 TRBV4-1 TRBD2 few CASSLGEPGGLAGGPRTGELFF TGCGCCAGCTCCCTTGGGGAGCCGGGCGGGCTAGCGGGAGGGCCAAGGACCGGGGAGCTGTTTTTT
TRBJ2-7 TRBV7-6 TRBD2 - CASSLREGPGEEQYF TGTGCCAGCAGCTTAAGGGAGGGTCCCGGGGAGGAGCAGTACTTC
TRBJ2-1 TRBV11-2 - - CASSLAGTYNEQFF TGTGCCAGCAGCTTAGCGGGAACCTACAATGAGCAGTTCTTC
TRBJ1-3 TRBV7-2 TRBD1 once CASSSTGVRGNTIYF TGTGCCAGCAGTTCTACAGGGGTACGCGGAAACACCATATATTTT
TRBJ1-1 TRBV5-6 - - CASSYTGRGNTEAFF TGTGCCAGCAGCTACACAGGAAGGGGGAACACTGAAGCTTTCTTT
TRBJ2-3 TRBV25-1 TRBD2 - CASSEQESGTSGSNTQYF TGTGCCAGCAGTGAACAAGAGTCCGGGACTAGCGGGAGTAATACGCAGTATTTT
TRBJ1-4 TRBV5-1 - - CASSQGTTNEKLFF TGCGCCAGCAGCCAGGGTACAACTAATGAAAAACTGTTTTTT
TRBJ2-3 TRBV7-3 - - CASSNRPDGADTQYF TGTGCCAGCAGCAATAGACCGGACGGGGCAGATACGCAGTATTTT
TRBJ2-3 TRBV6-4 TRBD2 - CASSDTSGTDTQYF TGTGCCAGCAGTGACACTAGCGGCACAGATACGCAGTATTTT
TRBJ2-5 TRBV6-6 - - CASSSVETQYF TGTGCCAGCAGTTCGGTAGAGACCCAGTACTTC
TRBJ1-1 TRBV18 - - CASSPNRVNTEAFF TGTGCCAGCTCACCAAATCGAGTGAACACTGAAGCTTTCTTT
TRBJ2-7 TRBV6-1 - once CASSLDSYEQYF TGTGCCAGCAGTCTAGATAGCTACGAGCAGTACTTC
TRBJ2-5 TRBV7-2 - - CASSLVRETQYF TGTGCCAGCAGCTTAGTTAGAGAGACCCAGTACTTC
TRBJ1-5 TRBV10-1 - - CASSESRAGGNQPQHF TGCGCCAGCAGTGAGTCGAGGGCAGGGGGCAATCAGCCCCAGCATTTT
TRBJ1-2 TRBV6-5 - - CASSYDGGSGYTF TGTGCCAGCAGCTATGACGGCGGGAGCGGCTACACCTTC
TRBJ1-2 TRBV7-9 - - CASSLFTEGYTF TGTGCCAGCAGCTTGTTTACTGAGGGCTACACCTTC
TRBJ2-7 TRBV6-5 - - CASNLARGGTNEQYF TGTGCCAGCAACCTAGCTAGGGGGGGCACTAACGAGCAGTACTTC
TRBJ2-1 TRBV6-5 TRBD2 - CASSYFAGVANEQFF TGTGCCAGCAGTTACTTCGCGGGAGTAGCAAATGAGCAGTTCTTC
TRBJ2-2 TRBV7-9 - - CASSTARGTGELFF TGTGCCAGCAGCACGGCCCGCGGCACCGGGGAGCTGTTTTTT
TRBJ1-1 TRBV5-4 - - CASSSDWGTEAFF TGTGCCAGCAGCTCCGATTGGGGAACGGAAGCTTTCTTT
TRBJ2-5 TRBV7-2 TRBD1 - CAIRGQGAGGETQYF TGTGCCATAAGGGGACAGGGGGCCGGAGGAGAGACCCAGTACTTC
TRBJ1-6 TRBV6-1 TRBD1 - CASSAGGAHNSPLHF TGTGCCAGCAGTGCAGGGGGCGCCCATAATTCACCCCTCCACTTT
TRBJ2-1 TRBV6-1 TRBD2 - CASSSTSGIGWGQFF TGTGCCAGCAGTAGTACTAGCGGGATAGGGTGGGGGCAGTTCTTC
TRBJ2-3 TRBV19 - - CASTSGTGPDTQYF TGTGCCAGCACCTCAGGCACAGGGCCAGATACGCAGTATTTT
TRBJ2-2 TRBV5-1 TRBD1 - CASSFYGTGNTGELFF TGCGCCAGCAGCTTCTATGGGACAGGGAACACCGGGGAGCTGTTTTTT
TRBJ1-1 TRBV2 - - CASMVVPAGRTNTEAFF TGTGCCAGCATGGTCGTTCCGGCCGGACGGACAAACACTGAAGCTTTCTTT
TRBJ2-1 TRBV11-3 - - CASSLVGGVYNEQFF TGTGCCAGCAGCTTAGTAGGGGGAGTCTACAATGAGCAGTTCTTC
TRBJ2-3 TRBV7-2 - - CASSLGRSGTDTQYF TGTGCCAGCAGCTTAGGGCGGAGTGGGACAGATACGCAGTATTTT
TRBJ1-5 TRBV27 - - CASSTGGNQPQHF TGTGCCAGCTCGACAGGAGGCAATCAGCCCCAGCATTTT
TRBJ1-5 TRBV5-6 - few CASSRSSNQPQHF TGTGCCAGCAGCCGCAGTAGCAATCAGCCCCAGCATTTT